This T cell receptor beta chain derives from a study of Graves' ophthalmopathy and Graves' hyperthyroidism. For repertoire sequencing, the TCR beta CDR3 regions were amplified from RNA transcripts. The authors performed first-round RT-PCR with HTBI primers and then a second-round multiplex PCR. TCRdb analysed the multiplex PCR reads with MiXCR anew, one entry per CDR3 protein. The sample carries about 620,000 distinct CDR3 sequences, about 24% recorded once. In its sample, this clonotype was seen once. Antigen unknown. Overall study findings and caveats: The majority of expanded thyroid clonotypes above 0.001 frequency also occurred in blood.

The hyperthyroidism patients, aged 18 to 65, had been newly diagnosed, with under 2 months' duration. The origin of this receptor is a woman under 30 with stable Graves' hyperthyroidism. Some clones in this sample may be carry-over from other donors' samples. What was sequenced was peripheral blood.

CDR3 in amino acids: CASSAGTAYTGELFF. The CDR3 DNA is TGTGCCAGCAGTGCCGGGACGGCCTACACCGGGGAGCTGTTTTTT. The chain carries TRBV6-2 or TRBV6-3 and TRBJ2-2; D could derive from TRBD1 or TRBD2 (5 bases each). The CDR3 is made up of 15 amino acids. V was clipped by 5 bases and J by 3 bases, with 13 bases between them. Germline-derived CDR1 and CDR2 are MNHEY and SVGEGT.